These 26 T cell receptor beta chains were all obtained from the same sample, sequenced in a study of blood T cell repertoires in COVID-19. Measured with immunoSEQ multiplex PCR; TCRdb has only the in-frame clones, and not every one. Among some 170,000 clones listed, about 90% were seen once. The sequenced material came from PBMCs or T cells enriched from blood (not recorded which). The receptor set was obtained from a human donor with acute COVID-19. The donor label of this sample is uncertain.

The chain combines TRBV27 with TRBJ2-1; 9 bases agree with TRBD2. Per the germline V gene, CDR1 is MNHEY and CDR2 is SMNVEV (reference sequence). The V and J ends lost 6 bases and 9 bases, in that order; junction bases with no gene match: 9. This CDR3 is 14 amino acids long. The CDR3 sequence: CASSGTSRVGEQFF. Here the CDR3 DNA reads TGTGCCAGCAGCGGGACTAGCAGAGTAGGTGAGCAGTTCTTC.

This chain connects TRBV2 to TRBJ2-2, with 8 bases aligning to TRBD1. The trim removed 7 bases at V and 4 bases at J, leaving 5 bases unmatched. CDR1 and CDR2 from the germline V gene are SNHLY and FYNNEI. The CDR3 contains 14 residues. CDR3 in amino acids: CASTWDRSTGELFF. The CDR3, as DNA: TGTGCCAGCACATGGGACAGGAGCACCGGGGAGCTGTTTTTT.

This chain uses TRBV4-1 with TRBJ2-7; D uncertain. There are 12 residues in the CDR3. Germline CDR1 reads MGHRA; CDR2 reads YSYEKL. Trimming removed 1 base from V and 4 bases from J, with 5 bases in between. The CDR3 DNA sequence: TGCGCCAGCAGCCAAGTCCCATACGAGCAGTACTTC. It codes for CASSQVPYEQYF.

The V gene is TRBV27, the J gene TRBJ1-1; a weak D match, TRBD1 (6 bases). Germline assignment: CDR1 MNHEY and CDR2 SMNVEV (reference sequence). This CDR3 comprises 16 residues. The V end lost 2 bases, the J end lost 1 base, and 14 bases lay between the germline ends. The CDR3 is CASSLQAGQWNTEAFF. The DNA of the CDR3 is TGTGCCAGCAGTTTACAGGCAGGACAGTGGAACACTGAAGCTTTCTTT.

This clone was seen just once. This chain's CDR3 is CASSVAAGYEQYF. CDR3 nucleotides: TGTGCCAGCAGCGTAGCGGCAGGCTACGAGCAGTACTTC. The chain carries TRBV9 and TRBJ2-7; D call uncertain. Germline lookup yields CDR1 SGDLS and CDR2 YYNGEE. Trimming removed 0 bases from V and 3 bases from J, with 7 bases in between. The CDR3 contains 13 residues.

The chain joins TRBV6-5 to TRBJ2-7; 9 bases map to TRBD1. The V gene end was trimmed by 2 bases and the J gene end by 7 bases; junction bases not matched to a gene: 6. The CDR3 consists of 14 residues. Per the germline V gene, CDR1 is MNHEY and CDR2 is SVGAGI. As DNA, the CDR3 is TGTGCCAGCAGTTACGGACAGGGGTGGGGTGAGCAGTACTTC. Its protein is CASSYGQGWGEQYF.

This chain uses TRBV12-2 with TRBJ2-1; the D segment call TRBD2 is taken from the table without a DNA check. TRBV12-2 is reported as a pseudogene. CDR3 length: 16 residues. CDR3 sequence (DNA): TGTGCAAGTCGCTTAGCGGGGACTAGCGGGGACAATGAGCAGTTCTTC. Encoded protein: CASRLAGTSGDNEQFF.

This sequence joins TRBV4-3 and TRBJ1-2; a weak D match, TRBD1 (5 bases). V lost 3 bases and J 8 bases, leaving 16 bases between the germline ends. Germline V gene sequence: CDR1 LGHNA, CDR2 YSLEER. The CDR3 contains 14 residues. CDR3 region: CASSHDAGLYGYTF. The CDR3 DNA follows: TGCGCCAGCAGCCACGATGCAGGGCTCTACGGCTACACCTTC.

V is TRBV3-1 (or the pseudogene TRBV3-2) and J is TRBJ1-2; TRBD1 agrees at 9 bases. Trimming took 4 bases from V and 10 from J; bases not matched to a gene: 13. There are 15 residues in the CDR3. Germline CDR1 reads LGHDT; CDR2 reads YNNKEL (reference sequence). The CDR3 sequence: CASSPPGTGSVAYTF. The CDR3, as DNA: TGTGCCAGCAGCCCCCCCGGGACAGGGAGTGTCGCCTACACCTTC.

The CDR3 sequence: CASSPGTGDSYSNQPQHF. CDR3 nucleotide sequence: TGTGCCAGCTCACCTGGGACAGGGGACAGCTATAGCAATCAGCCCCAGCATTTT. The gene calls are TRBV18 and TRBJ1-5; 10 bases fit TRBD1. Germline V gene sequence: CDR1 KGHSH, CDR2 LQKENI. The V gene end was trimmed by 3 bases and the J gene end by 0 bases; junction bases not matched to a gene: 8. The CDR3 spans 18 residues. Combining the CDR3 with reference TRBV18 and TRBJ1-5 gives the whole variable domain NAGVMQNPRHLVRRRGQEARLRCSPMKGHSHVYWYRQLPEEGLKFMVYLQKENIIDESGMPKERFSAEFPKEGPSILRIQQVVRGDSAAYFCASSPGTGDSYSNQPQHFGDGTRLSIL.

The J gene is TRBJ2-3, the V gene TRBV9; no clear D. V was cut by 0 bases and J by 4 bases, with 9 bases left in between. Germline loops: CDR1 SGDLS, CDR2 YYNGEE. The CDR3 has 14 amino acids. The CDR3 DNA reads as TGTGCCAGCAGCGTAGGGCCTGTGGCAGATACGCAGTATTTT. It codes for CASSVGPVADTQYF.

The gene calls are TRBV18 and TRBJ2-5, with 10 positions matching TRBD2. Trimming at V came to 4 bases and at J to 1 base, leaving 6 bases not matched to a gene. The CDR3 length is 16 residues. Germline CDR1 and CDR2: KGHSH and LQKENI. As DNA, the CDR3 is TGTGCCAGCTCACGAGCGGGGGGGCTTGGCCAAGAGACCCAGTACTTC. This gives the protein CASSRAGGLGQETQYF.

CDR3: CASSPGGAGTDTQYF. CDR3 DNA: TGTGCCAGCAGCCCCGGAGGGGCTGGCACAGATACGCAGTATTTT. V and J are TRBV7-6 and TRBJ2-3; tentatively, D is TRBD2 (6 bases). The CDR3 has 15 amino acids. V gave up 5 bases and J gave up 1 base, with 13 bases separating them. CDR1 and CDR2 (germline): SGHVS, FNYEAQ.

The chain uses TRBV30 and TRBJ2-7, with a tentative D call TRBD2 (5 bases). V lost 0 bases to trimming and J lost 7 bases, with 13 bases between them. Germline loops: CDR1 GTSNPN, CDR2 SVGIG (reference sequence). The CDR3 runs 13 residues. DNA of the CDR3: TGTGCCTGGAGTGTACAAAGTTCGGGGGAGCAGTACTTC. It translates to CAWSVQSSGEQYF.

This clone was seen only once. The chain is built from TRBV6-1 and TRBJ1-5, with D tentatively TRBD1 (5 bases). The V end lost 3 bases, the J end lost 2 bases, and 11 bases lay between the germline ends. The CDR3 has 15 amino acids. Germline values: CDR1 MNHNS, CDR2 SASEGT. CDR3 DNA: TGTGCCAGCAGTGACAGGGTTAGGGGCAATCAGCCCCAGCATTTT. Its translation: CASSDRVRGNQPQHF.

This clone was seen more than once but under ten times. The J gene is TRBJ2-5, the V gene TRBV11-2, with D maybe TRBD1 (5 bases). Germline CDR1 and CDR2: SGHAT and FQNNGV. This CDR3 is 17 amino acids long. V was cut by 5 bases and J by 4 bases, with 23 bases left in between. The CDR3 here is CASSPRTSREGGETQYF. CDR3 nucleotide sequence: TGTGCCAGCAGCCCGCGAACGTCCAGGGAAGGTGGAGAGACCCAGTACTTC. The variable domain in full, completed from reference TRBV11-2 and TRBJ2-5, reads EAGVAQSPRYKIIEKRQSVAFWCNPISGHATLYWYQQILGQGPKLLIQFQNNGVVDDSQLPKDRFSAERLKGVDSTLKIQPAKLEDSAVYLCASSPRTSREGGETQYFGPGTRLLVL.

This chain connects TRBV4-1 to TRBJ1-2, with 8 positions matching TRBD1. This CDR3 is built from 12 residues. Germline V gives CDR1 MGHRA, CDR2 YSYEKL. J lost 7 bases, V lost 4 bases, and 2 bases had no gene match. The CDR3 bases are TGCGCCAGCAGCCGAGGACAGGGTGGCTACACCTTC. It specifies CASSRGQGGYTF.

The chain is built from TRBV18 and TRBJ1-2; TRBD1 matches at 12 bases. The ends lost 3 bases at V and 3 bases at J; junction bases unmatched: 2. Germline lookup yields CDR1 KGHSH and CDR2 LQKENI. The CDR3 is 15 amino acids. The CDR3 region has the DNA TGTGCCAGCTCACCCGGGACAGGGGGCGACTATGGCTACACCTTC. It yields the protein CASSPGTGGDYGYTF.

The chain couples TRBV30 to TRBJ1-4, with a weak D call TRBD1 (5 bases). The CDR3 has 15 amino acids. Germline CDR1 is GTSNPN and CDR2 is SVGIG (reference sequence). V was clipped by 4 bases and J by 12 bases, with 24 bases between them. DNA for the CDR3: TGTGCCTGGAATGGGCAGGGAGGTGGAAAGGGCGAACTGTTTTTT. Amino acid sequence: CAWNGQGGGKGELFF.

V usage is TRBV4-3 and J usage is TRBJ1-6; D not resolved. The CDR3 has 15 residues. From germline, CDR1 is LGHNA and CDR2 YSLEER. V gave up 0 bases and J gave up 7 bases, with 10 bases separating them. CDR3 DNA: TGCGCCAGCAGCCAAGATCGCCGGGGAAATTCACCCCTCCACTTT. Its protein product is CASSQDRRGNSPLHF.

The chain links TRBV2 to TRBJ1-1, with 12 bases that match TRBD1. The trim removed 4 bases at V and 2 bases at J, leaving 5 bases unmatched. This CDR3 spans 16 amino acids. Germline V gene sequence: CDR1 SNHLY, CDR2 FYNNEI. CDR3 residues: CASSGDRGHENTEAFF. The CDR3 DNA reads as TGTGCCAGCAGTGGGGACAGGGGGCATGAAAACACTGAAGCTTTCTTT.

The V and J genes are TRBV24-1 and TRBJ1-6; D uncertain. Germline V lookup: CDR1 KGHDR, CDR2 SFDVKD. CDR3 length: 13 amino acids. V was pared by 4 bases and J by 7 bases, with 7 bases between. CDR3 in amino acids: CATSERENSPLHF. In DNA, the CDR3 is TGTGCCACCAGTGAACGGGAGAATTCACCCCTCCACTTT.

The gene calls are TRBV20-1 and TRBJ2-7; no reliable D call. Trimming removed 3 bases from V and 0 bases from J, with 9 bases in between. From germline, CDR1 is DFQATT and CDR2 SNEGSKA (reference sequence). This CDR3 has 13 residues. This CDR3 is CSASVSNSYEQYF. CDR3 bases: TGCAGTGCTAGTGTTTCCAACTCCTACGAGCAGTACTTC.

The CDR3 bases are TGTGCCTGGAGTGTACTACAGGGCCGCTACGAGCAGTACTTC. This sequence encodes CAWSVLQGRYEQYF. The chain uses TRBV30 and TRBJ2-7; D may be TRBD1 (6 bases). Germline CDR1 and CDR2: GTSNPN and SVGIG (reference sequence). The V gene lost 0 bases and the J gene lost 3 bases, with 12 bases spanning the gap. The CDR3 sequence is 14 residues long.

The chain has TRBV11-2 and TRBJ2-3, with D perhaps matching TRBD1 (6 bases). Trimming shortened V by 4 bases and J by 4 bases, and 12 bases separated the two germline ends. The CDR3 runs to 14 residues. Germline V gene sequence: CDR1 SGHAT, CDR2 FQNNGV. The CDR3 here is CASSSRGWADTQYF. CDR3 in DNA: TGTGCCAGCAGCTCTAGGGGGTGGGCAGATACGCAGTATTTT.

The CDR3 DNA reads TGTGCCAGCAACCCTAGCGGGGTGTGGACAGATACGCAGTATTTT. Translated, it gives CASNPSGVWTDTQYF. The chain links TRBV7-9 to TRBJ2-3; the match to TRBD2 covers 9 bases. CDR3 length: 15 amino acids. Per germline, CDR1 SEHNR and CDR2 FQNEAQ (reference sequence). J was trimmed by 3 bases and V by 7 bases; bases with no gene match: 8.